The TCR beta chain described here comes from a study of blood T cell repertoires in COVID-19. Produced via immunoSEQ multiplex PCR; TCRdb's table is partial and in-frame only. Here the sample spans around 370,000 clones, about 90% being singletons. Sequencing input: peripheral blood. The clonotype comes from a woman aged 18-29 years who had recovered from COVID-19.

The CDR3 coding sequence is TGTGCCAGCAGCCTCATAGTCGGTTACAATGAGCAGTTCTTC. Encoded protein: CASSLIVGYNEQFF. This chain connects TRBV7-2 to TRBJ2-1; D uncertain. Trimming stripped 5 bases from V and 4 bases from J, with 12 bases between. The germline CDR1 and CDR2 sequences are SGHTA and FQGNSA. This CDR3 has 14 amino acids.